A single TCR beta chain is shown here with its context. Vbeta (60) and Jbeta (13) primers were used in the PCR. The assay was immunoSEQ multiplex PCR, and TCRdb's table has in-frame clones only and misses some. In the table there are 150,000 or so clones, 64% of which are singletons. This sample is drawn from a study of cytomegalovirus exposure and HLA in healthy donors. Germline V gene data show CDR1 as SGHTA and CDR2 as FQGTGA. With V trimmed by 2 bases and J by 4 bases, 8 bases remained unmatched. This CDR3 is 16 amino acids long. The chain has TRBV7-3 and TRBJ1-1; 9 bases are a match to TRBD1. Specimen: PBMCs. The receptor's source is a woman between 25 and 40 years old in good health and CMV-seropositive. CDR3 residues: CASSLFGTGIGTEAFF. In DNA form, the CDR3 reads TGTGCCAGCAGCTTATTCGGGACAGGGATCGGCACTGAAGCTTTCTTT.